Below, one TCR beta chain is given with its context. The germline V gene has CDR1 MNHEY and CDR2 SVGAGI. The V gene lost 2 bases and the J gene lost 3 bases, with 10 bases spanning the gap. The CDR3 is 14 amino acids. This sample stems from a study of tumor-infiltrating lymphocytes in oesophageal squamous cell carcinoma. In TCRdb, the PCR reads were re-called with MiXCR into one record per CDR3 protein. Here the sample spans approximately 22,000 distinct CDR3 sequences, 30% to 35% being singletons. The rearrangement joins TRBV6-5 to TRBJ2-5; D gene ambiguous. Sequencing was performed on esophageal tumor tissue. The receptor was derived from a female donor with esophageal squamous cell carcinoma. The DNA of the CDR3 is TGTGCCAGCAGTTACGGTTACAGCAAAGAGACCCAGTACTTC. Protein product: CASSYGYSKETQYF.